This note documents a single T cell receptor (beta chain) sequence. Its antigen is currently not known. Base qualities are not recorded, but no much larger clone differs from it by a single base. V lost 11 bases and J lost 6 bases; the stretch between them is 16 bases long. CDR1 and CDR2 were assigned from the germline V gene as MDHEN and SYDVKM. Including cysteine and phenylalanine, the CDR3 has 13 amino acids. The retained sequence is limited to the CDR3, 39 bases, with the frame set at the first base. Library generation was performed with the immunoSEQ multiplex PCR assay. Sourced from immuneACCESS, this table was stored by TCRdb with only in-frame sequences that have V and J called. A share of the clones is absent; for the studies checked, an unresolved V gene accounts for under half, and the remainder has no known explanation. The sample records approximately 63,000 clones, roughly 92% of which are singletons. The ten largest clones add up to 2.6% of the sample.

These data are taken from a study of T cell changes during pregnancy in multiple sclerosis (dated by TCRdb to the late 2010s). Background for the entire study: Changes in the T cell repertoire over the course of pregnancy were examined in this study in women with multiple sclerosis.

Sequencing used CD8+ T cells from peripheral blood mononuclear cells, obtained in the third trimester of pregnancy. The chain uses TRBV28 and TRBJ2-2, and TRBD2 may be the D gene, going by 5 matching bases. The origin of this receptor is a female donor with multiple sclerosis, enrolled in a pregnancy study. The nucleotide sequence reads TGTGCCGAAGGCGCGGGTCCAGCCGGGGAGCTGTTTTTT. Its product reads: CAEGAGPAGELFF. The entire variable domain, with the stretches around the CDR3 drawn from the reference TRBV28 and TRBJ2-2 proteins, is DVKVTQSSRYLVKRTGEKVFLECVQDMDHENMFWYRQDPGLGLRLIYFSYDVKMKEKGDIPEGYSVSREKKERFSLILESASTNQTSMYLCAEGAGPAGELFFGEGSRLTVL.